The subject of this entry is one TCR beta chain. No cognate antigen has been identified for it. Base qualities were left out, and no much larger clone turns up one base away. High-throughput TCR beta sequencing profiled peripheral blood CD8+ and CD4+ T cells from healthy donors, Susac syndrome patients and multiple sclerosis patients. The Susac syndrome patients fulfilled recently defined diagnostic criteria for either definite or probable disease. Bulk CD8+ and CD4+ T cells were purified by magnetic negative isolation, whereas CD8+ TEMRA cells were enriched by FACS. Blood was collected in EDTA tubes and processed within 24 hours, with PBMCs isolated through density gradient centrifugation. PBMCs intended for TCR sequencing were cryopreserved in liquid nitrogen and were subsequently thawed in a 37 degrees C water bath. The sorted or isolated CD4+, CD8+ and CD8+ TEMRA cells reached a purity of at least 90%.

The junction shows trimming of 3 bases on V and 2 bases on J, plus 22 bases between the germline ends. The germline V gene specifies SQVTM as CDR1 and ANQGSEA as CDR2. The CDR3 goes from the cysteine to the phenylalanine over 17 residues. The sequence is cut down to CDR3 DNA, 51 bases in frame from base 1. This sample stems from a study of CD8 T cells in Susac syndrome (dated by TCRdb to the late 2010s). Context from the whole study: Among the Susac syndrome patients who were sequenced, clinically active disease was present in six and clinical remission was observed in 8 or 9. At the time of blood withdrawal, Susac syndrome patients were either therapy-naive, taking corticosteroids (with some also receiving IVIg), or on IVIg alone. The study used repertoire sequencing to test whether antigen drove CD8+ T cell activation and differentiation in Susac syndrome. CD8+ T cell repertoire clonality was compared between about a dozen healthy donors, some 14 Susac syndrome patients and approximately 16 multiple sclerosis patients.

RNA was extracted using the RNeasy kit, and about 0.45 to 1 ug of the RNA was reverse transcribed with random hexamers. TCR beta CDR3 regions were amplified with the immunoSEQ multiplex PCR assay covering 54 Vbeta and 13 Jbeta segments. PCR amplification bias was corrected by using a synthetic template baseline for primer optimization and computational correction. Per the original workflow: Reads were annotated to V, D and J genes according to IMGT and were analyzed with immunoSEQ Analyzer, with only productive sequences retained. Clonality was computed as one minus Shannon entropy normalized by log2 of the number of productive unique sequences. For each patient and control, public and private clones were evaluated within the 100 most prevalent clones. Susac-specific clones were defined as absent from healthy and MS cohorts, around 970 published viral clones and other ImmuneACCESS disease sequences. TCRdb redid the processing of the public reads, applying fastp at Q25 and MiXCR, and retained in-frame beta chains. Identical CDR3 proteins give one entry, which carries the most common genes and DNA. TCRdb's processing, not the authors' own work, is the source of the V and J calls. The table for this sample lists 70,000 to 100,000 distinct CDR3 sequences; approximately 96% of them were counted only once. The ten largest clones represent approximately 0.41% of the sample.

Beyond this particular receptor, the publication reports: The number of individuals in the TCR sequencing and HLA analysis was acknowledged as relatively small. CD8+ repertoires in Susac syndrome showed clonal expansion, which was highest in CD8+ TEMRA cells and was greater in clinically active patients than in remitting patients. In the total CD8+ and CD8+ TEMRA repertoires, sixteen and five Susac-specific public clones, respectively, were identified.

Recombination linked TRBV29-1 to TRBJ2-5; the best D guess is TRBD2, with 5 bases matching. Material: CD8+ T cells from PBMCs. The sequence came from a human donor with Susac syndrome. The CDR3 is CSVDRPPPVGGQETQYF. The nucleotide sequence is TGCAGCGTTGATAGGCCGCCTCCCGTGGGCGGGCAAGAGACCCAGTACTTC.